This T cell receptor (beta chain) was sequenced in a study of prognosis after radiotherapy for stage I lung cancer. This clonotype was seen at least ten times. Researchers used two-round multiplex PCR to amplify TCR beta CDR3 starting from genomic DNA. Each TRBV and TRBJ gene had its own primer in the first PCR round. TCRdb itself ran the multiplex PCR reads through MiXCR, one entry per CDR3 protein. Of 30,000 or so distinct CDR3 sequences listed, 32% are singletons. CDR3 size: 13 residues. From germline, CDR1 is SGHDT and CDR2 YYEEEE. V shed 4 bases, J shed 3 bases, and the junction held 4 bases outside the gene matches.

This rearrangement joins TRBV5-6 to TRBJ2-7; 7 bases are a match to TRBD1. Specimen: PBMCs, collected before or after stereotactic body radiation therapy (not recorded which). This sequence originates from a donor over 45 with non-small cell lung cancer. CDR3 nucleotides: TGTGCCAGCAGCCCGGACAGGAGCTACGAGCAGTACTTC. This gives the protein CASSPDRSYEQYF.